Listed below are T cell receptor beta chains from one sample, sequenced in a study of cytomegalovirus exposure and HLA in healthy donors. Data came from immunoSEQ multiplex PCR; TCRdb stores just in-frame clones and leaves some out. The repertoire holds about 180,000 clones, with about four fifths as singletons. Sequenced material: PBMCs. These receptors all stem from a man under 40 in good health and CMV-seropositive. Both conserved end residues are part of each CDR3. The D gene is left open where the match is weak. Rows give clone size only sometimes, using once, few, many, or a class for an expanded clone.

J: TRBJ2-6
size: -
V: TRBV7-9
D: TRBD1
DNA: TGTGCCAGCAGCTCGACAGGGGTCGGGGCCAACGTCCTGACTTTC
CDR3: CASSSTGVGANVLTF

J: TRBJ2-3
size: -
V: TRBV7-9
D: -
DNA: TGTGCCAGCAGCTTAGGGGCAGGGGGGACAGATACGCAGTATTTT
CDR3: CASSLGAGGTDTQYF

J: TRBJ2-3
size: -
V: TRBV6-5
D: -
DNA: TGTGCCAGCAGTTACAGGGGGTTTGGGGGCACAGATACGCAGTATTTT
CDR3: CASSYRGFGGTDTQYF

J: TRBJ2-1
size: -
V: TRBV7-9
D: TRBD2
DNA: TGTGCCAGCAGCCACCTTCCGATGCGACTAGCGGGAGGCTATGAGCAGTTCTTC
CDR3: CASSHLPMRLAGGYEQFF

J: TRBJ1-1
size: -
V: TRBV5-5
D: -
DNA: TGTGCCAGCAGCTTAACATCGAACACTGAAGCTTTCTTT
CDR3: CASSLTSNTEAFF

J: TRBJ1-6
size: few
V: TRBV9
D: TRBD1
DNA: TGTGCCAGCAGTGGACAGGGGTACAATTCACCCCTCCACTTT
CDR3: CASSGQGYNSPLHF

J: TRBJ2-7
size: -
V: TRBV7-2
D: -
DNA: TGTGCCAGCAGGCCTAACTCTTTGGCGGGGAACTCCTACGAGCAGTACTTC
CDR3: CASRPNSLAGNSYEQYF

J: TRBJ2-3
size: -
V: TRBV5-8
D: TRBD2
DNA: TGTGCCAGCAGCCTGTTACGGGGGGTGGCAGATACGCAGTATTTT
CDR3: CASSLLRGVADTQYF

J: TRBJ1-5
size: -
V: TRBV5-4
D: -
DNA: TGTGCCAGCAGCTTGGCAGGGGCCCGGGCCCAGCATTTT
CDR3: CASSLAGARAQHF

J: TRBJ1-4
size: -
V: TRBV4-3
D: TRBD1
DNA: TGCGCCAGCAGCCAAGAGGGGGACAGGGAGGGGGATGAAAAACTGTTTTTT
CDR3: CASSQEGDREGDEKLFF

J: TRBJ2-7
size: -
V: TRBV2
D: TRBD2
DNA: TGTGCCAGCAGTGGCGGGACGCGGGAGGGTGGCGAGCAGTACTTC
CDR3: CASSGGTREGGEQYF

J: TRBJ2-2
size: few
V: TRBV27
D: -
DNA: TGTGCCAGCAGTTCCCCCTCGGGGGGCAACACCGGGGAGCTGTTTTTT
CDR3: CASSSPSGGNTGELFF

J: TRBJ1-6
size: -
V: TRBV11-3
D: TRBD1
DNA: TGTGCCAGCAGCTTAGAGGGACAGGGGCACTCACCCCTCCACTTT
CDR3: CASSLEGQGHSPLHF

J: TRBJ1-2
size: -
V: TRBV5-5
D: -
DNA: TGTGCCAGCAGCTCAGAGGTGGGCTATGGCTACACCTTC
CDR3: CASSSEVGYGYTF

J: TRBJ2-7
size: -
V: TRBV29-1
D: TRBD2
DNA: TGCAGCGTTGAGGGGAGGGAGCCCTACGAGCAGTACTTC
CDR3: CSVEGREPYEQYF

J: TRBJ2-7
size: -
V: TRBV11-3
D: -
DNA: -
CDR3: CASSFGRGIPTYF

J: TRBJ2-3
size: -
V: TRBV5-6
D: -
DNA: TGTGCCAGCAGCCCGACCCGAGACAGGGAGGGCACAGATACGCAGTATTTT
CDR3: CASSPTRDREGTDTQYF

J: TRBJ1-5
size: -
V: TRBV6-5
D: -
DNA: TGTGCCAGCACTACGACACGCAATCAGCCCCAGCATTTT
CDR3: CASTTTRNQPQHF

J: TRBJ2-7
size: -
V: TRBV6-5
D: -
DNA: TGTGCCAGCAGTTATGGTGAGCTCTCCCACGAGCAGTACTTC
CDR3: CASSYGELSHEQYF